What follows are 28 T cell receptor beta chains derived from one specimen sequenced in a study of shared clonotypes between healthy human individuals. The repertoire was sequenced with immunoSEQ multiplex PCR; TCRdb's copy has only in-frame clones and lacks some. The sample has some 900,000 clones; approximately 80% are singletons. The source material was memory CD4+ T cells sorted from blood. The subset here: CD45RA-negative fraction. The receptors were gathered from a young man in good health.

A single count supports this clone. The chain joins TRBV6-6 to TRBJ1-6; 7 bases map to TRBD1. The CDR3 runs to 15 residues. Trimming removed 2 bases from V and 9 bases from J; junction bases left unmatched: 7. CDR1 and CDR2 (germline): MNHNY, SVGAGI (reference sequence). The CDR3 sequence is CASSYLRQGLSPLHF. CDR3 DNA: TGTGCCAGCAGTTACCTTAGACAGGGCCTTTCACCCCTCCACTTT.

Details on this clone: The sample holds other DNA sequences that translate to the same CDR3. CDR3 residues: CASRADRGGTGELFF. In DNA form, the CDR3 reads TGTGCCAGCAGGGCCGACAGGGGGGGCACCGGGGAGCTGTTTTTT. The chain uses TRBV2 and TRBJ2-2; 9 bases map to TRBD1. After removal of 6 bases from V and 4 bases from J, the junction contained 6 bases not matched to a gene. The germline V gene has CDR1 SNHLY and CDR2 FYNNEI. This CDR3 is 15 amino acids long. The full variable domain, in which reference TRBV2 and TRBJ2-2 provide the parts outside the CDR3, is EPEVTQTPSHQVTQMGQEVILRCVPISNHLYFYWYRQILGQKVEFLVSFYNNEISEKSEIFDDQFSVERPDGSNFTLKIRSTKLEDSAMYFCASRADRGGTGELFFGEGSRLTVL.

This clone was seen just once. The V gene is TRBV7-3, the J gene TRBJ2-2, with D uncertain. The V gene's germline CDR1 is SGHTA and CDR2 FQGTGA. Trimming pared 2 bases from V and 8 bases from J, leaving 6 bases between. This CDR3 region has 12 residues. The CDR3 region has the DNA TGTGCCAGCAGCTTACCTTCTGGGGAGCTGTTTTTT. Amino acid sequence: CASSLPSGELFF.

In its sample, this clone was seen many times. The V gene is TRBV6-1, the J gene TRBJ2-3; 8 nucleotides align to TRBD1. Germline V gives CDR1 MNHNS, CDR2 SASEGT. This CDR3 contains 15 residues. Trimming removed 6 bases from V and 4 bases from J; junction bases left unmatched: 9. The CDR3 reads CASRPGQGRADTQYF. The CDR3 nucleotides are TGTGCCAGCAGACCCGGACAGGGTCGGGCAGATACGCAGTATTTT.

V is TRBV10-3 and J is TRBJ2-7, with D perhaps matching TRBD1 or TRBD2 (5 bases each). The CDR3 is made up of 15 amino acids. Germline CDR1 reads ENHRY; CDR2 reads SYGVKD. Trimming took 6 bases from V and 2 from J, leaving 17 bases between them. The CDR3 coding sequence is TGTGCCATCAGAACCTCCGGGACGGCCACCTACGAGCAGTACTTC. Encoded protein: CAIRTSGTATYEQYF.

For this clone: Other nucleotide sequences from this sample produce the same CDR3. The chain employs TRBV13 and TRBJ2-5, with a tentative D call TRBD1 (6 bases). The CDR3 runs 14 residues. Germline-derived CDR1 and CDR2 are PRHDT and FYEKMQ (reference sequence). Trimming took off 3 bases at V and 1 base at J, with 9 bases between the two ends. The CDR3 nucleotides read TGTGCCAGCAGCTTGGGACATACCCAAGAGACCCAGTACTTC. Its protein product is CASSLGHTQETQYF. The full variable domain, in which reference TRBV13 and TRBJ2-5 provide the parts outside the CDR3, is AAGVIQSPRHLIKEKRETATLKCYPIPRHDTVYWYQQGPGQDPQFLISFYEKMQSDKGSIPDRFSAQQFSDYHSELNMSSLELGDSALYFCASSLGHTQETQYFGPGTRLLVL.

In its sample, this clone was seen many times. The same CDR3 is also encoded by other DNA sequences in this sample. The rearrangement links TRBV7-2 to TRBJ1-3; 10 nucleotides agree with TRBD1. The trim removed 1 base at V and 0 bases at J, leaving 3 bases unmatched. This CDR3 has 17 amino acids. Per germline, CDR1 SGHTA and CDR2 FQGNSA. The chain's CDR3 is CASSLGGQGISGNTIYF. The DNA for the CDR3 is TGTGCCAGCAGCTTAGGGGGACAGGGGATCTCTGGAAACACCATATATTTT.

V and J are TRBV7-8 and TRBJ2-2, with D hard to call. Trimming removed 1 base at V and 4 bases at J, with 13 bases between. Germline V gene data show CDR1 as SGHVS and CDR2 as FQNEAQ. The CDR3 extends over 16 amino acids. The DNA of the CDR3 is TGTGCCAGCAGCTTAGAGCCCGTGGCGTCCACCGGGGAGCTGTTTTTT. It translates to CASSLEPVASTGELFF.

The chain is built from TRBV30 and TRBJ2-7; 9 bases align to TRBD2. With V trimmed by 1 base and J by 10 bases, 8 bases remained unmatched. This CDR3 contains 13 residues. Germline V lookup: CDR1 GTSNPN, CDR2 SVGIG (reference sequence). CDR3 protein: CAWSAGTSRLQYF. CDR3 coding DNA: TGTGCCTGGAGTGCCGGGACTAGCAGACTCCAGTACTTC.

The chain couples TRBV7-9 to TRBJ2-2; 7 nucleotides agree with TRBD1. Germline V CDR1 and CDR2: SEHNR, FQNEAQ (reference sequence). The CDR3 extends over 13 amino acids. Trimming at V came to 1 base and at J to 11 bases, leaving 4 bases not matched to a gene. The CDR3 here is CASSLEGAAELFF. CDR3 DNA: TGTGCCAGCAGCTTAGAGGGGGCGGCTGAGCTGTTTTTT.

The chain has TRBV2 and TRBJ2-2, with D possibly TRBD2 on 5 matching bases. From germline, CDR1 is SNHLY and CDR2 FYNNEI. The V end was cut by 7 bases, the J end by 8 bases, with 20 bases between. The CDR3 spans 15 residues. CDR3 sequence: CASKDGLASTGELFF. Written as DNA, the CDR3 is TGTGCCAGCAAAGATGGGCTAGCTTCTACGGGGGAGCTGTTTTTT.

There are many counts of this clone. The chain recombines TRBV2 with TRBJ2-5; no clear D. This CDR3 is built from 14 residues. The V end was cut by 5 bases, the J end by 0 bases, with 10 bases between. Looked up from germline, CDR1 is SNHLY and CDR2 is FYNNEI. CDR3 sequence reads: CASSSLTYQETQYF. The CDR3 bases are TGTGCCAGCAGTAGTTTGACGTACCAAGAGACCCAGTACTTC.

This clone is a singleton in its sample. This sample includes further DNA sequences coding for the same CDR3. The CDR3 loop reads CASSGGSMNTEAFF. CDR3 sequence (DNA): TGTGCCAGTAGTGGAGGCAGCATGAACACTGAAGCTTTCTTT. The chain carries TRBV19 and TRBJ1-1; D unclear. The V end was cut by 5 bases, the J end by 0 bases, with 10 bases between. Per germline, CDR1 LNHDA and CDR2 SQIVND (reference sequence). CDR3 length: 14 residues.

Of note for this clone: In the same sample, other DNA sequences code for this CDR3. The genes are TRBV7-9 and TRBJ1-2; maybe TRBD1 (6 bases). V shed 5 bases and J shed 1 base, with 11 bases lying between them. The CDR3 spans 14 residues. Per germline, CDR1 SEHNR and CDR2 FQNEAQ (reference sequence). CDR3 residues: CASSLGGNNYGYTF. The DNA of the CDR3 is TGTGCCAGCAGCCTAGGGGGGAATAACTATGGCTACACCTTC.

This clone was picked up a small number of times. The chain combines TRBV18 with TRBJ1-6; TRBD1 agrees at 7 bases. The V and J ends lost 4 bases and 6 bases, in that order; junction bases with no gene match: 12. The CDR3 is 17 residues long. The germline gives CDR1 KGHSH, CDR2 LQKENI. The CDR3 sequence is CASSLGGTAISNSPLHF. Here the CDR3 DNA reads TGTGCCAGCTCACTGGGCGGGACAGCGATCTCTAATTCACCCCTCCACTTT.

The chain recombines TRBV5-4 with TRBJ2-7; TRBD2 agrees at 7 bases. The V gene end was trimmed by 3 bases and the J gene end by 2 bases; junction bases not matched to a gene: 5. CDR3 length equals 14 residues. Per the germline V gene, CDR1 is SGHNT and CDR2 is YYREEE (reference sequence). CDR3 DNA: TGTGCCAGCAGCTCCGGACTAGTCCCCTACGAGCAGTACTTC. This translates into CASSSGLVPYEQYF.

With regard to this clone: The identical CDR3 is also encoded by other nucleotide sequences in the sample. This chain links TRBV5-1 with TRBJ2-3; D uncertain. From germline, CDR1 is SGHRS and CDR2 YFSETQ. V lost 4 bases and J 2 bases, leaving 5 bases between the germline ends. The length of the CDR3 is 12 residues. Written as DNA, the CDR3 is TGCGCCAGCAGCCAAGACACAGATACGCAGTATTTT. Encoded protein: CASSQDTDTQYF.

This sequence joins TRBV6-1 and TRBJ2-7, with a tentative D call TRBD2 (5 bases). V shed 2 bases and J shed 6 bases, with 17 bases lying between them. CDR3 length: 15 amino acids. Germline CDR1 and CDR2: MNHNS and SASEGT. CDR3 bases: TGTGCCAGCAGTGAACCGAGGGTGGGTCGGGCCGAGCAGTACTTC. This translates into CASSEPRVGRAEQYF.

As concerns this clone: Possible read error: a much larger clone is one base away. The gene calls are TRBV11-2 and TRBJ1-3; possibly TRBD1 for D (6 bases). From germline, CDR1 is SGHAT and CDR2 FQNNGV. The CDR3 contains 15 residues. V was shortened by 0 bases and J by 2 bases, with 8 bases between the two germline ends. CDR3 nucleotide sequence: TGTGCCAGCAGCTTAGACAGGGGCCCTGGAAACACCATATATTTT. Translated, it gives CASSLDRGPGNTIYF.

The V gene is TRBV10-3, the J gene TRBJ2-2, with 9 positions matching TRBD1. V was clipped by 6 bases and J by 3 bases; unmatched bases: 2. The CDR3 runs to 14 residues. Germline V gene data show CDR1 as ENHRY and CDR2 as SYGVKD. CDR3 DNA: TGTGCCATCAGGCGACAGGGGGACACCGGGGAGCTGTTTTTT. It codes for CAIRRQGDTGELFF.

The rearrangement uses TRBV5-1 and TRBJ1-5, with D hard to call. CDR1 SGHRS and CDR2 YFSETQ come from the germline V gene. Trimming left V 0 bases short and J 0 bases short, with 7 bases between. This CDR3 spans 15 amino acids. In DNA form, the CDR3 reads TGCGCCAGCAGCTTGGATTCCAATAGCAATCAGCCCCAGCATTTT. Protein: CASSLDSNSNQPQHF.

The chain has TRBV19 and TRBJ1-5; 7 bases are shared with TRBD1. CDR1 is LNHDA, CDR2 SQIVND, per germline (reference sequence). The CDR3 totals 14 residues. The V gene end was trimmed by 6 bases and the J gene end by 1 base; junction bases not matched to a gene: 3. The CDR3 sequence is CASRGTVSNQPQHF. The CDR3 nucleotides are TGTGCCAGTAGGGGGACAGTAAGCAATCAGCCCCAGCATTTT.

The rearrangement uses TRBV19 and TRBJ1-1; weak D call: TRBD1 (5 bases). From germline, CDR1 is LNHDA and CDR2 SQIVND (reference sequence). The CDR3 length is 14 residues. V lost 3 bases, J lost 1 base, and 9 bases lay in between. This CDR3 is CASSMNQGNTEAFF. The CDR3 coding sequence is TGTGCCAGTAGTATGAATCAGGGGAACACTGAAGCTTTCTTT. Full variable domain (rest looked up from reference TRBV19 and TRBJ1-1): DGGITQSPKYLFRKEGQNVTLSCEQNLNHDAMYWYRQDPGQGLRLIYYSQIVNDFQKGDIAEGYSVSREKKESFPLTVTSAQKNPTAFYLCASSMNQGNTEAFFGQGTRLTVV.

The chain links TRBV28 to TRBJ1-3; D not resolved. This CDR3 is built from 15 residues. The germline gives CDR1 MDHEN, CDR2 SYDVKM. V was shortened by 2 bases and J by 0 bases, with 8 bases between the two germline ends. DNA of the CDR3: TGTGCCAGCAGTTTACATGTCAGCTCTGGAAACACCATATATTTT. Encoded protein: CASSLHVSSGNTIYF.

This chain uses TRBV7-2 with TRBJ2-1; 10 nucleotides align to TRBD2. Unmatched junction bases numbered 8, after V lost 1 base and J lost 5 bases. CDR3 size: 17 residues. From germline, CDR1 is SGHTA and CDR2 FQGNSA. This chain's CDR3 is CASSLGARTSGNNEQFF. CDR3 nucleotide sequence: TGTGCCAGCAGCTTAGGGGCTCGGACTAGCGGAAACAATGAGCAGTTCTTC.

This clone was seen more than once but under ten times. The CDR3 region is CASSQETGTGKGFF. CDR3 in DNA: TGCGCCAGCAGCCAAGAAACGGGAACAGGGAAGGGGTTCTTC. The chain carries TRBV4-3 and TRBJ2-1, with D perhaps matching TRBD1 (6 bases). The V end was cut by 0 bases, the J end by 15 bases, with 18 bases between. The CDR3 totals 14 residues. CDR1 LGHNA and CDR2 YSLEER come from the germline V gene.

The V gene is TRBV28, the J gene TRBJ1-6, with 7 bases that match TRBD1. There are 14 residues in the CDR3. V dropped 6 bases and J dropped 7; count of bases not matched to a gene: 6. The V gene's germline CDR1 is MDHEN and CDR2 SYDVKM. CDR3 in DNA: TGTGCCAGCAGGATCGACAGGGCCAATTCACCCCTCCACTTT. Its translation is CASRIDRANSPLHF.

The V and J genes are TRBV7-6 and TRBJ2-3, with 7 bases matching TRBD2. The CDR3 spans 14 residues. Unmatched junction bases numbered 8, after V lost 5 bases and J lost 6 bases. In germline, CDR1 is SGHVS, CDR2 FNYEAQ. The CDR3 coding sequence is TGTGCCAGCAGCATTCAAGCGGGAAGGGATACGCAGTATTTT. Protein: CASSIQAGRDTQYF.